The entry below describes one T cell receptor beta chain. Its target antigen remains unknown. No base-level quality is on record; no much larger clone is a single base apart. Synthetic TCR analog templates were spiked into each PCR so that absolute template abundance could be estimated from read counts. TCRbeta CDR3 regions were amplified from genomic DNA with bias-controlled V and J gene primers using the immunoSEQ assay. Rearranged TCRbeta segments were sequenced at approximately 20X coverage. In the source study's methods: Sequencing errors were corrected by clustering and CDR3s were annotated against IMGT to assign V, D and J genes. Downstream analyses used only productive TCRbeta rearrangements, leaving out any out-of-frame or stop-codon sequences. To compute clonality, Shannon entropy was normalized by the log of the number of unique productive sequences and then subtracted from one. Fisher's exact test with Benjamini-Hochberg correction, using a cutoff of adjusted p below 0.01, was how clones that differed between time points or between blood and tumor were identified. TCRdb holds this immuneACCESS table with in-frame rearrangements only. Some clones are missing; in checked studies, unresolved V genes explain under half, and the rest has no known cause. V, J and clone size are those of that table, while D and trimming were read from the DNA. A total of some 50,000 clones appear in this sample, around 88% of them only once. The ten most abundant clones make up approximately 15% of the sample.

The time point label for this specimen denotes: pretreatment peripheral blood. The cohort included 29 patients with locally advanced or metastatic urothelial carcinoma who were treated at Memorial Sloan Kettering on a trial protocol. Peripheral blood mononuclear cells were collected pretreatment and during treatment, at between 1 and 8 total time points per patient. The Qiagen DNeasy Blood extraction kit was used to purify genomic DNA from total PBMCs and tumor samples. Collected pretreatment and during treatment, PBMCs were isolated and stored as previously described. The record originates from a study of PD-L1 blockade in urothelial cancer (dated by TCRdb to about 2017). General notes on the study: All patients started therapy in the mid-2010s and received atezolizumab 1,200 mg intravenously every 3 weeks. About 85% of the roughly 29 patients were males with bladder-origin urothelial cancer, and about two thirds of the roughly 30 reported a prior smoking history. Durable clinical benefit was achieved by nine patients but not by the remaining 20. Whole exome sequencing and RNA sequencing of pretreatment tumors were performed alongside TCR sequencing in the same patients. Pretreatment tumor samples, along with matched peripheral blood serially collected before and after atezolizumab treatment, were subjected to TCR sequencing. Some 30 patients had pretreatment blood TCR-seq, about 25 had at least one posttreatment blood collection, and about 25 had tumor TCR-seq. Durable clinical benefit was defined as progression-free survival longer than 6 months, and TCR features were also tested against progression-free and overall survival. Blood samples were analyzed at two time points: 3 weeks after treatment start (second dose) and 6 weeks after treatment start. An ECOG performance status of 0 or 1 was recorded for the patients, and 0 to 3 prior chemotherapy regimens had been received by the patients. Blood samples gave median yields of about 150,000 T cells and around 88,000 unique TCRs, along with a median clonality of around 0.075. The study was an exploratory multi-omic analysis of somatic, immune and clinical correlates of response to PD-L1 blockade with atezolizumab in urothelial cancer.

The paper as a whole reports these results and caveats: Because of the small sample size (n ≈ 30) and the many exploratory analyses performed, the results are intended to be regarded as hypothesis-generating. Improved progression-free and overall survival was found to be associated with pretreatment peripheral blood TCR clonality below the median. At 3 weeks after the start of treatment, tumor-associated TCR clones in peripheral blood had expanded more in patients with durable benefit (n ≈ 24, p = 0.022).

The germline V gene gives CDR1 as SGHTS and CDR2 as YDEGEE. CDR3 length: 13 amino acids, cysteine to phenylalanine. The CDR3 DNA has 39 bases and is translated from base 1. V sheds 2 bases and J sheds 9 bases, leaving 12 bases between their ends. This TCR came from a woman aged 55-70 years with urothelial cancer. Sequencing was performed on PBMCs, taken around atezolizumab (anti-PD-L1) treatment. The sequence links TRBV5-8 to TRBJ2-1; the D segment could be TRBD2, given 7 matching bases. The DNA sequence reads TGTGCCAGCAGCTTCTGGGAGGGGGGTGAGCAGTTCTTC. Translated, it gives CASSFWEGGEQFF.